This TCR beta chain appears in the sequencing data of a study of vaccination and CD4 T cells after COVID-19. With 1 base removed from V and 2 bases from J, the gap between germline ends came to 12 bases. This CDR3 has 15 amino acids. The germline CDR1 and CDR2 sequences are SGDLS and YYNGEE. This clonotype is medium-sized (0.01 to 0.1%) by share. The antigen is undetermined. CD4+ T cells that had been cultured provided DNA sequenced with the Oncomine TCR Beta short-read assay. Researchers extracted genomic DNA from CD4+ T cells that had been cultured. TCRdb recomputed calls from the PCR reads with MiXCR, one row per CDR3 protein. The data contain fewer than 15,000 distinct CDR3 sequences, approximately 44% of them singletons. Documented treatment: approximately 10-day PBMC culture with coronavirus spike peptide pools or control peptides (ViraFEST assay).

Sequenced material: CD4+ T cells from blood, cultured in vitro. The V call is TRBV9, the J call TRBJ1-2; possibly TRBD1 for D (5 bases). The sequence came from a human donor who had recovered from COVID-19. CDR3 in DNA: TGTGCCAGCAGCGTAAGTGGGACGGTAAACTATGGCTACACCTTC. This encodes CASSVSGTVNYGYTF. Full variable domain (rest looked up from reference TRBV9 and TRBJ1-2): DSGVTQTPKHLITATGQRVTLRCSPRSGDLSVYWYQQSLDQGLQFLIQYYNGEERAKGNILERFSAQQFPDLHSELNLSSLELGDSALYFCASSVSGTVNYGYTFGSGTRLTVV.